This T cell receptor beta chain was documented in a study of PD-1 blockade in classical Hodgkin lymphoma. General observations from the study: Newly diagnosed patients were reported to exhibit reduced baseline TCR diversity relative to healthy donors.

The patients all showed relapse after autologous stem cell transplantation, while their brentuximab vedotin exposure varied. This CDR3 contains 14 residues. Germline lookup yields CDR1 WSHSY and CDR2 SAAADI. V lost 8 bases and J 1 base, leaving 15 bases between the germline ends. About this clone itself: Its antigen is not identified.

Libraries were prepared by immunoSEQ multiplex PCR; TCRdb keeps only in-frame clonotypes and omits some of them. The table records under 75,000 clones, approximately 90% of them present only once. This clonotype was obtained from a human donor with classical Hodgkin lymphoma. The rearrangement uses TRBV10-2 and TRBJ2-7, with D possibly TRBD1 on 5 matching bases. The source material was peripheral blood mononuclear cells (PBMCs), sampled before the second cycle of nivolumab. The CDR3 reads CASQRRGPSYEQYF. The DNA of the CDR3 is TGCGCCAGCCAGCGAAGGGGTCCTTCCTACGAGCAGTACTTC.